The entry below gives a single T cell receptor beta chain sequence along with its context. What this receptor recognizes is not known. No base qualities exist here, and no much larger clone lies one base off it. CDR1 is given as SEHNR and CDR2 as FQNEAQ, both from the germline V gene (reference sequence). CDR3 length: 17 amino acids, cysteine to phenylalanine. The entry retains the CDR3 DNA only, 51 bases that are in frame from base 1. The V and J ends are trimmed by 5 bases and 0 bases, leaving 16 bases between them. The sample belongs to a study of vaccination effects on CD4 cells after COVID-19 (dated by TCRdb to between 2021 and 2023). Broadly, across the study: Across the study, the median time from the second dose to post-vaccine sampling was 72 days (range 14 to 241). SARS-CoV-2 spike-specific CD4+ TCR repertoires from before and after mRNA vaccination were compared in COVID-19 convalescent patients and in infection-naive vaccine recipients. In the study, cultures from other donors were sequenced using the Oncomine TCR Beta short-read assay on an Illumina iSeq 100. Altogether, around 9 COVID-19 convalescent patients and several SARS-CoV-2-naive healthy vaccine recipients made up the full study. The full study reports these points: Among healthy vaccine recipients, nearly all vaccine-induced clones were SARS-CoV-2 mono-reactive, and just 1 of 255 was cross-reactive with common cold coronaviruses. The study was limited by a small number of convalescent patients and lacked early post-infection timepoints. Marked clonal contraction was observed in both infection-induced and vaccine-induced clones at late post-vaccination timepoints, consistent with waning T cell responses.

The library was prepared using the immunoSEQ multiplex PCR assay. TCR beta CDR3 sequencing was performed on DNA from the cultured, isolated CD4+ T cells. Per the original workflow: Non-productive TCR sequences were removed, reads were trimmed to the CDR3 region, and CDR3s of at least 7 amino acids were retained. The MANAFEST web app was used to pick out antigen-specific clonotypes by comparing their expansion in peptide wells with that in reference cultures. For clones to be considered positive, expansion at FDR<0.05 versus reference and all other wells, an odds ratio above 5, and a frequency above 0.1% in two replicate wells were required. Cross-reactive clonotypes were defined as significantly expanded in SARS-CoV-2 spike wells and in at least one common cold coronavirus spike condition. CDR3 similarity was assessed by Levenshtein distance using the stringdist R package, and unrooted trees were constructed with ape in R 3.6.1. TCRdb carries this immuneACCESS record with in-frame sequences only. Its versions omit some clonotypes, under half of them owing to an unresolved V gene in the studies checked, with the rest unexplained. D and trimming were read from the DNA, whereas the V and J calls and clone size are those reported in that table. Within this sample are under 35,000 clones, with over 65% of them counted one time only. The ten largest account for roughly 10% of the sample.

In the ViraFEST assay, PBMC were stimulated with viral peptide pools, and TCR sequencing was then used to find antigen-specific CD4+ T cell clonotypes based on their expansion. After around ten days of culture, CD4+ T cells were isolated with the EasySep CD4+ T cell isolation kit. Two doses of either the BNT162b2 or the mRNA-1273 mRNA SARS-CoV-2 vaccine were administered to participants. Negative nucleocapsid antibody results before and after vaccination confirmed that the healthy vaccine recipients had no prior SARS-CoV-2 infection. A few million PBMC per well were cultured with approximately 10 ug/ml peptides in IMDM containing about 5% human AB serum, roughly 10 IU/ml IL-2 and gentamicin. On days 3 and 7, half of the culture medium was replaced with fresh IL-2-containing medium. Unless otherwise noted, each peptide stimulation condition was cultured in triplicate wells. Using Ficoll-Paque Plus gradient centrifugation, PBMC were separated from whole blood and then either used fresh or cryopreserved at -140C. The overlapping peptide pools covered the spike proteins of SARS-CoV-2 as well as those of the common cold coronaviruses HCoV-NL63, HCoV-OC43 and HCoV-229E. The QIAamp micro DNA kit was used to extract genomic DNA from the cultured CD4+ T cells.

This TCR came from a human donor who received a COVID-19 vaccine. The chain couples TRBV7-9 to TRBJ1-4; perhaps TRBD1 is the D gene, with 5 bases matching. The sample here was CD4+ T cells from PBMCs cultured with HCoV-NL63 spike peptides, taken after COVID-19 vaccination. The cell subset or site label on this specimen signifies: HCoV-NL63 spike overlapping peptide pool stimulation. In nucleotides, the sequence is TGTGCCAGCAGCCCCCGCAGGGTTGTCGCAACTAATGAAAAACTGTTTTTT. Its protein reads: CASSPRRVVATNEKLFF.